The 18 T cell receptor beta chains listed next were all sequenced from one sample in a study of graft-versus-host responses after intestinal transplantation. Their target antigens are unknown. The table came from immunoSEQ multiplex PCR; TCRdb's copy has only in-frame clones and leaves some out. The table shows about 90,000 clones, with roughly four fifths occurring only once. The input for sequencing was unstimulated CD8+ T cells sorted from spleen or lymph node cells, taken before intestinal transplant. The origin of the receptors is a human donor who received an intestinal transplant.

The V call is TRBV19, the J call TRBJ1-1; D unclear. The CDR3 has 13 residues. CDR1 and CDR2 (germline): LNHDA, SQIVND (reference sequence). Trimming took off 8 bases at V and 1 base at J, with 11 bases between the two ends. CDR3 region: CASARGRNTEAFF. The CDR3 nucleotides read TGTGCCAGTGCTAGAGGTAGGAACACTGAAGCTTTCTTT.

This clone was observed a few times. Other DNA sequences in the same sample also yield this CDR3. This CDR3 is CAWDGDGGGGTGELFF. In DNA, the CDR3 is TGTGCCTGGGACGGTGACGGGGGCGGGGGCACCGGGGAGCTGTTTTTT. The V call is TRBV30, the J call TRBJ2-2; a possible D gene is TRBD2 (7 bases). The V gene's germline CDR1 is GTSNPN and CDR2 SVGIG (reference sequence). This CDR3 contains 16 residues. V was shortened by 5 bases and J by 4 bases, with 20 bases between the two germline ends.

The gene calls are TRBV13 and TRBJ1-3; D is ambiguous. The ends were cut back, 10 bases at V and 4 bases at J, with 11 bases in the middle. CDR3 length: 12 residues. Germline loops: CDR1 PRHDT, CDR2 FYEKMQ (reference sequence). This chain's CDR3 is CATPSPGNTIYF. The CDR3 DNA reads TGTGCCACCCCCTCCCCCGGAAACACCATATATTTT.

The rearrangement joins TRBV6-5 to TRBJ2-7; D gene uncertain. Germline V CDR1 and CDR2: MNHEY, SVGAGI. This CDR3 comprises 12 residues. V lost 5 bases and J lost 3, with 8 bases in between. CDR3 nucleotides: TGTGCCAGCAGTGAATCTAGCTACGAGCAGTACTTC. Translated, it gives CASSESSYEQYF.

V gene TRBV28 combines with J gene TRBJ2-7; D gene ambiguous. The V end lost 4 bases, the J end lost 0 bases, and 16 bases lay between the germline ends. CDR3 length: 16 amino acids. The V gene's germline CDR1 is MDHEN and CDR2 SYDVKM. CDR3 residues: CASSSIITLNSYEQYF. CDR3 DNA sequence: TGTGCCAGCAGTTCCATTATTACCCTAAACTCCTACGAGCAGTACTTC.

The chain combines TRBV14 with TRBJ2-7, with a possible D match to TRBD2 (5 bases). Germline V gene sequence: CDR1 SGHDN, CDR2 FVKESK. The V gene lost 3 bases and the J gene lost 5 bases, with 14 bases spanning the gap. The CDR3 loop spans 14 amino acids. For the CDR3, the DNA is TGTGCCAGCAGCCAGGATATAGGGAGCGACGAGCAGTACTTC. Translation: CASSQDIGSDEQYF.

This chain links TRBV6-5 with TRBJ2-2; D remains ambiguous. This CDR3 region has 14 residues. The germline V gene has CDR1 MNHEY and CDR2 SVGAGI. V was cut by 0 bases and J by 6 bases, with 8 bases left in between. DNA of the CDR3: TGTGCCAGCAGTTACTCGCTGGTTTCCGGGGAGCTGTTTTTT. Protein product: CASSYSLVSGELFF.

The J gene is TRBJ1-1, the V gene TRBV30; perhaps TRBD1 as D (6 bases). Trimming took off 0 bases at V and 2 bases at J, with 10 bases between the two ends. This CDR3 spans 14 amino acids. Germline CDR1 GTSNPN, CDR2 SVGIG (reference sequence). This chain's CDR3 is CAWSVGRGNTEAFF. For the CDR3, the DNA is TGTGCCTGGAGTGTTGGCAGGGGAAACACTGAAGCTTTCTTT.

The V and J genes are TRBV4-1 and TRBJ2-1; TRBD2 matches at 8 bases. Trimming cost V 3 bases and J 5 bases; bases outside gene matches: 6. Germline CDR1 is MGHRA and CDR2 is YSYEKL. The CDR3 is 15 residues long. CDR3 loop: CASSHPGLVDNEQFF. CDR3 bases: TGCGCCAGCAGCCACCCGGGACTAGTGGACAATGAGCAGTTCTTC.

The chain couples TRBV10-3 to TRBJ2-3, with D possibly TRBD1 on 5 matching bases. The V gene's germline CDR1 is ENHRY and CDR2 SYGVKD. CDR3 length: 14 residues. V lost 10 bases to trimming and J lost 2 bases, with 16 bases between them. DNA for the CDR3: TGTGCCAGCGCCGCGCACAGGTCCACAGATACGCAGTATTTT. This codes for CASAAHRSTDTQYF.

V is TRBV13 and J is TRBJ2-3; no clear D. CDR1 is PRHDT, CDR2 FYEKMQ, per germline (reference sequence). This CDR3 has 11 amino acids. Deletions cut 4 bases from V and 2 bases from J, with 1 base between. CDR3 loop: CASSYTDTQYF. CDR3 DNA sequence: TGTGCCAGCAGCTACACAGATACGCAGTATTTT. Based on the CDR3 plus reference TRBV13 and TRBJ2-3, the full variable domain is AAGVIQSPRHLIKEKRETATLKCYPIPRHDTVYWYQQGPGQDPQFLISFYEKMQSDKGSIPDRFSAQQFSDYHSELNMSSLELGDSALYFCASSYTDTQYFGPGTRLTVL.

The chain links TRBV13 to TRBJ2-5; 10 nucleotides match TRBD2. Trimming at V came to 4 bases and at J to 5 bases, leaving 7 bases not matched to a gene. The CDR3 is 15 residues long. Per germline, CDR1 PRHDT and CDR2 FYEKMQ (reference sequence). Here the CDR3 reads CASSSPGLASETQYF. The CDR3 region has the DNA TGTGCCAGCAGCTCTCCGGGACTAGCGAGCGAGACCCAGTACTTC.

This clone was recorded once. The V gene is TRBV25-1, the J gene TRBJ1-6, with 8 bases that match TRBD1. CDR3 size: 17 residues. In germline, CDR1 is MGHDK, CDR2 SYGVNS. Unmatched junction bases numbered 5, after V lost 3 bases and J lost 1 base. The CDR3 DNA is TGTGCCAGCAGTGACCCCGACAGGGGATCCTATAATTCACCCCTCCACTTT. Translated: CASSDPDRGSYNSPLHF. The full variable domain, its missing parts supplied by reference TRBV25-1 and TRBJ1-6, is EADIYQTPRYLVIGTGKKITLECSQTMGHDKMYWYQQDPGMELHLIHYSYGVNSTEKGDLSSESTVSRIRTEHFPLTLESARPSHTSQYLCASSDPDRGSYNSPLHFGNGTRLTVT.

As to this clone: The same CDR3 is also encoded by other DNA sequences in this sample. The genes are TRBV6-6 and TRBJ2-2; 9 bases align to TRBD1. Per germline, CDR1 MNHNY and CDR2 SVGAGI (reference sequence). Unmatched junction bases numbered 3, after V lost 2 bases and J lost 2 bases. CDR3 length: 16 residues. CDR3 coding DNA: TGTGCCAGCAGTTACCGGGACAGGGTTAACACCGGGGAGCTGTTTTTT. Its protein product is CASSYRDRVNTGELFF.

This clone was observed a handful of times. This chain uses TRBV2 with TRBJ2-5, with D possibly matching TRBD2 (5 bases). V lost 8 bases and J 1 base, leaving 8 bases between the germline ends. The CDR3 consists of 12 residues. The germline V gene encodes CDR1 SNHLY and CDR2 FYNNEI. CDR3 nucleotides: TGTGCCAGCGAGCGGAGCCAAGAGACCCAGTACTTC. It encodes CASERSQETQYF.

This clone was picked up a small number of times. The CDR3 loop is CASSPGLAGDNEQFF. CDR3 nucleotide sequence: TGTGCCAGCAGCCCGGGACTAGCGGGAGACAATGAGCAGTTCTTC. This rearrangement joins TRBV27 to TRBJ2-1; 14 bases fit TRBD2. Germline V gives CDR1 MNHEY, CDR2 SMNVEV (reference sequence). Trimming at V came to 6 bases and at J to 5 bases, leaving 3 bases not matched to a gene. The CDR3 consists of 15 residues.

The chain employs TRBV27 and TRBJ2-7; D call uncertain. The CDR3 is 15 residues long. Germline V gives CDR1 MNHEY, CDR2 SMNVEV (reference sequence). The germline V and J ends were trimmed by 2 bases and 0 bases, with 11 bases remaining between them. CDR3 nucleotide sequence: TGTGCCAGCAGTTTAACCCATCTAAGCTCCTACGAGCAGTACTTC. Translating gives CASSLTHLSSYEQYF.

The V gene is TRBV29-1, the J gene TRBJ2-3; D perhaps matches TRBD2 (6 bases). Germline V gives CDR1 SQVTM, CDR2 ANQGSEA. Trimming cost V 4 bases and J 3 bases, with 14 bases left between them. This CDR3 has 14 residues. CDR3 protein: CSVVGGEYTDTQYF. The DNA of the CDR3 is TGCAGCGTTGTGGGGGGAGAATATACAGATACGCAGTATTTT.